This TCR beta chain appears in the sequencing data of a study of blood T cell repertoires in COVID-19. The overall study: There were acute and convalescent COVID-19 samples, and they came from the United States, Italy and Spain. The analysed material was cDNA or gDNA that came from T cells, B-cell-depleted T cells, or PBMCs.

V lost 3 bases, J lost 3 bases, and 5 bases stayed unmatched. This CDR3 is 17 amino acids long. The V gene's germline CDR1 is KGHSH and CDR2 LQKENI. TCRdb's table, derived via immunoSEQ multiplex PCR, lists solely in-frame clones and lacks some. The sample has roughly 180,000 clones, 80% seen once. Those who participated ranged in age from about 18 to 89 years and resided in around 22 US areas. Participants were placed into cohorts based on the clinical history they reported. The sequence was collected from a man aged 60-69 years who had been exposed to COVID-19. V is TRBV18 and J is TRBJ2-3, with 14 nucleotides matching TRBD2. The sample comprised PBMCs or T cells enriched from blood (not recorded which). The DNA of the CDR3 is TGTGCCAGCTCACCGGGACTAGCGGGAGTGACGACAGATACGCAGTATTTT. Encoded protein: CASSPGLAGVTTDTQYF. Looking up the rest from reference TRBV18 and TRBJ2-3 gives the full variable domain: NAGVMQNPRHLVRRRGQEARLRCSPMKGHSHVYWYRQLPEEGLKFMVYLQKENIIDESGMPKERFSAEFPKEGPSILRIQQVVRGDSAAYFCASSPGLAGVTTDTQYFGPGTRLTVL.